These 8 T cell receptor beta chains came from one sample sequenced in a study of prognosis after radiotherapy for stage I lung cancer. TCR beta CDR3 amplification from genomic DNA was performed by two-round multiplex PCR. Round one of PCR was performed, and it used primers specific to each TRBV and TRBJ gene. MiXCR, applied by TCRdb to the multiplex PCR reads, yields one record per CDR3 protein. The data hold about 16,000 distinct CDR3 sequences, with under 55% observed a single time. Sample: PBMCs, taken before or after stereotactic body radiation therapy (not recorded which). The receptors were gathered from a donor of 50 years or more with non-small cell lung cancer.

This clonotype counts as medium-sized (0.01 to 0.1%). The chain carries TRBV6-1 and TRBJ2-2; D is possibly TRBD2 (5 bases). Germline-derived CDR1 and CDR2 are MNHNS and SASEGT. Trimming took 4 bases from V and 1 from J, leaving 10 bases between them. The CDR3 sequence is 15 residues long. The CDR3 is CASSGPSMNTGELFF. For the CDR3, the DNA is TGTGCCAGCAGTGGTCCTAGCATGAACACCGGGGAGCTGTTTTTT.

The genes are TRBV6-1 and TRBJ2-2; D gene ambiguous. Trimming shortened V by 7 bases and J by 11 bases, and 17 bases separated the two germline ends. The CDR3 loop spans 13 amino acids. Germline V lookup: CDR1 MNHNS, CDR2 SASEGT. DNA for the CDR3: TGTGCCAGCAAGCTGGAGCTGGGCGGTGAGCTGTTTTTT. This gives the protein CASKLELGGELFF.

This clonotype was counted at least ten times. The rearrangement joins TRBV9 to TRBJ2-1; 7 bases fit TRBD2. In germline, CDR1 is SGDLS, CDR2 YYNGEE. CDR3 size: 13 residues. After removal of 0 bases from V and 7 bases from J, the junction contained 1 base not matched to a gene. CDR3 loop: CASSVGGGNEQFF. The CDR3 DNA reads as TGTGCCAGCAGCGTAGGGGGGGGGAATGAGCAGTTCTTC.

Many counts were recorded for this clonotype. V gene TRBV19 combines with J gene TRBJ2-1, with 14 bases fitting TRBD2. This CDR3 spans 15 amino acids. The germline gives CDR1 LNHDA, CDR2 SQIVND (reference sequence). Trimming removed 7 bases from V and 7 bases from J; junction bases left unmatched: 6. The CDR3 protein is CASTLGTSGSNEQFF. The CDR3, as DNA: TGTGCCAGTACCCTAGGGACTAGCGGGAGTAATGAGCAGTTCTTC.

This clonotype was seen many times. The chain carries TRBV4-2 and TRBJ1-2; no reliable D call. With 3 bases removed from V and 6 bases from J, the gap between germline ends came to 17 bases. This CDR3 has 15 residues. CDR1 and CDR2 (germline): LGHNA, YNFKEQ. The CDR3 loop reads CASSQGHQTGHGYTF. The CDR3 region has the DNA TGTGCCAGCAGCCAGGGCCACCAGACTGGACATGGCTACACCTTC.

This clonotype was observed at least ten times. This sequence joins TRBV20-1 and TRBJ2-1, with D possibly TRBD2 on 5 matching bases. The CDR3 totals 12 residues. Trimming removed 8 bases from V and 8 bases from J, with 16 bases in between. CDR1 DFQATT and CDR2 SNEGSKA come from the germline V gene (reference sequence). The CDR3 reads CSTGVGNDEQFF. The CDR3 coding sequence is TGCAGTACTGGGGTCGGGAATGATGAGCAGTTCTTC.

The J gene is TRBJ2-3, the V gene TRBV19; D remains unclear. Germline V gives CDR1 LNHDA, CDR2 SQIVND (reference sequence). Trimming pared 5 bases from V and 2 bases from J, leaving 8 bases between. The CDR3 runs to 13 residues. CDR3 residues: CASSGTSTDTQYF. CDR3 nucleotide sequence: TGTGCCAGTAGTGGCACCTCCACAGATACGCAGTATTTT.

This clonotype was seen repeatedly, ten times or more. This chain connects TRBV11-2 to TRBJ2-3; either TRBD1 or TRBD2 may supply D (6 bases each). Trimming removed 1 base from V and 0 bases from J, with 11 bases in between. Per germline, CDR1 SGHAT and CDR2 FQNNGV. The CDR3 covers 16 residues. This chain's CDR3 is CASSLGGGTSTDTQYF. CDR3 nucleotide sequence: TGTGCCAGCAGCTTAGGAGGGGGGACTAGCACAGATACGCAGTATTTT.